Listed here are 15 T cell receptor beta chains from one sample, sequenced in a study of tumor and adjacent non-tumor tissue in lung cancer (dated by TCRdb to 2017 to 2018). RNA was extracted from bulk unsorted tissue and checked for quality with a NanoDrop ND-1000 and an Agilent 2100. Libraries were prepared through multiplex PCR. TCRdb lists the instrument as Illumina HiSeq 2500. TCRbeta libraries were constructed through three rounds of nested PCR with primers (Table S4) according to protocols modified from ARM-PCR. The public reads were run again by TCRdb, first through fastp at Q25 and then through MiXCR, and only productive beta chains were kept. Each CDR3 protein appears once, grouped with its most common genes and DNA. Counted in this sample were under 150,000 distinct CDR3 sequences; roughly 66% of them appeared once. The ten most abundant clones make up 15% to 20% of the sample. The specimen was lung tumor tissue. All receptors derive from a man aged 55-75 years with small cell lung cancer.

About this clonotype: At one end, the junction sequence differs from germline, possibly due to a read error. The chain recombines TRBV6-1 with TRBJ1-2; D ambiguous. This CDR3 contains 11 residues. CDR1 is MNHNS and CDR2 is SASEGT in the germline V gene. CDR3 loop: CVSQEGYGYTF. The CDR3 region has the DNA TGTGTCAGCCAGGAGGGCTATGGCTACACCTTC.

V gene TRBV20-1 combines with J gene TRBJ2-2, with 7 bases identical to TRBD1. J gave up 0 bases and V 7 bases, and 5 bases lay outside the gene matches. The CDR3 totals 14 residues. CDR1 is DFQATT and CDR2 is SNEGSKA in the germline V gene (reference sequence). The CDR3 reads CSDRQGANTGELFF. The CDR3 nucleotides are TGCAGTGATCGACAGGGTGCGAACACCGGGGAGCTGTTTTTT.

This clonotype turned up a few times. V is TRBV30 and J is TRBJ2-1; TRBD1 agrees at 12 bases. Germline V gene lookup returns CDR1 GTSNPN and CDR2 SVGIG (reference sequence). This CDR3 is built from 16 residues. J was trimmed by 6 bases and V by 1 base; bases with no gene match: 7. The CDR3 region is CAWSGPGQGAVNEQFF. CDR3 nucleotide sequence: TGTGCCTGGAGTGGTCCGGGACAGGGGGCTGTCAATGAGCAGTTCTTC.

This clonotype was found a few times. A much larger clone differs from this one at a single base, so this may be a read error. The chain is built from TRBV20-1 and TRBJ2-5, with D uncertain. The CDR3 is made up of 12 amino acids. From germline, CDR1 is DFQATT and CDR2 SNEGSKA (reference sequence). CDR3 nucleotides: TGCAGTGCTAGCCACTGGGCGGAGACCCAGTGCTTC. This encodes CSASHWAETQCF.

A note on this clonotype: A much more abundant neighbour one base away suggests this may be a read error. The chain recombines TRBV12-3 or TRBV12-4 with TRBJ1-5, with 7 bases identical to TRBD1. V was pared by 5 bases and J by 8 bases, with 9 bases of the junction left unmatched. CDR3 size: 14 residues. The CDR3 loop reads CASSPNRGTKPQHF. The CDR3 bases are TGTGCCAGCAGTCCTAACAGGGGAACTAAGCCCCAGCATTTT.

The chain is built from TRBV20-1 and TRBJ1-1, with TRBD1 identical over 7 bases. The CDR3 totals 14 residues. J lost 8 bases, V lost 0 bases, and 9 bases had no gene match. Germline values: CDR1 DFQATT, CDR2 SNEGSKA (reference sequence). As DNA, the CDR3 is TGCAGTGCTAGAGAGGGGACAGCCTCTAAAGAAGCTTTCTTT. Translation: CSAREGTASKEAFF.

J is TRBJ1-2 and V is TRBV6-2 or TRBV6-3; possibly TRBD1 for D (6 bases). Between the trimmed V and J ends, which lost 5 bases and 5 bases, there was a span of 24 bases. Germline V gene lookup returns CDR1 MNHEY and CDR2 SVGEGT. There are 17 residues in the CDR3. The CDR3 reads CASSKWDKGPRDYGYTF. CDR3 DNA: TGTGCCAGCAGTAAATGGGACAAGGGGCCAAGAGATTATGGCTACACCTTC.

Details on this clonotype: One junction end disagrees with the germline gene, perhaps due to a read error. The chain joins TRBV20-1 to TRBJ2-7; D possibly corresponds to TRBD2 (5 bases). CDR1 DFQATT and CDR2 SNEGSKA come from the germline V gene (reference sequence). This CDR3 has 17 residues. The CDR3 DNA reads as TGCAGTGCTAGAGGGGCGGGCGCGGAAGGAATAGGGTACGAGCAATACTTC. Its translation: CSARGAGAEGIGYEQYF.

A note on this clonotype: Since a much larger clone is just one base distant, this may be a read error. CDR3 nucleotides: TGTGCCTGCAGCATGGCCAACGAGCAGTACTTC. This gives the protein CACSMANEQYF. This chain uses TRBV13 with TRBJ2-7, with no clear D. Germline lookup yields CDR1 PRHDT and CDR2 FYEKMQ (reference sequence). This CDR3 is built from 11 residues.

This chain links TRBV20-1 with TRBJ1-4; D not resolved. Germline loops: CDR1 DFQATT, CDR2 SNEGSKA (reference sequence). CDR3 length: 12 residues. The V end was cut by 7 bases, the J end by 4 bases, with 10 bases between. CDR3 in amino acids: CSVRSFNEKLFF. In nucleotides, the CDR3 is TGCAGTGTTAGGAGTTTTAATGAAAAACTGTTTTTT.

Concerning this clonotype: One junction end does not reproduce the germline sequence, and a read error may be involved. The genes are TRBV20-1 and TRBJ1-1, with 10 bases lining up with TRBD1. The CDR3 runs to 13 residues. The germline CDR1 and CDR2 sequences are DFQATT and SNEGSKA (reference sequence). CDR3 amino acids: CSAPRWDRGEVFF. CDR3 in DNA: TGTAGTGCTCCCCGGTGGGACAGGGGTGAAGTTTTCTTT.

This clonotype was seen once. A read error is possible here, since a much larger clone lies one base away. The rearrangement uses TRBV20-1 and TRBJ2-1; no clear D. The germline V gene encodes CDR1 DFQATT and CDR2 SNEGSKA (reference sequence). The CDR3 sequence is 15 residues long. The V end was cut by 0 bases, the J end by 0 bases, with 9 bases between. Here the CDR3 reads CSAREVGSSYNEQFF. The CDR3 nucleotides read TGCAGTGCTAGAGAGGTTGGTAGCTCCTACAATGAGCAGTTCTTC.

The CDR3 spells CASSLRLANTDTQYF. The DNA of the CDR3 is TGTGCCAGCAGCTTACGACTAGCGAACACAGATACGCAGTATTTT. This chain connects TRBV7-9 to TRBJ2-3, with 8 bases matching TRBD2. Trimming removed 2 bases from V and 2 bases from J; junction bases left unmatched: 3. This CDR3 region has 15 residues. In germline, CDR1 is SEHNR, CDR2 FQNEAQ (reference sequence).

Notes on this clonotype: This clone may be a read error of a much larger clone one base away. Lacking the conserved final phenylalanine or tryptophan, this CDR3 likely reflects a read error. The J gene is TRBJ2-3, the V gene TRBV6-5; D possibly corresponds to TRBD2 (5 bases). This CDR3 has 14 amino acids. Looked up from germline, CDR1 is MNHEY and CDR2 is SVGAGI. V gave up 6 bases and J gave up 8 bases, with 18 bases separating them. DNA of the CDR3: TGTGCCAGCAGGATAGCGTCCCCGGCGGGTACGCAGTATCTT. As protein: CASRIASPAGTQYL.

This clonotype was counted many times. The chain recombines TRBV11-2 with TRBJ2-7; the D call may be TRBD1 or TRBD2 (5 bases each). The ends were cut back, 5 bases at V and 1 base at J, with 12 bases in the middle. CDR1 and CDR2 from the germline V gene are SGHAT and FQNNGV. The CDR3 loop spans 14 amino acids. CDR3 sequence reads: CASSRDVASYEQYV. The CDR3 DNA reads as TGTGCCAGCAGCCGGGACGTAGCTTCCTACGAGCAGTACGTC.